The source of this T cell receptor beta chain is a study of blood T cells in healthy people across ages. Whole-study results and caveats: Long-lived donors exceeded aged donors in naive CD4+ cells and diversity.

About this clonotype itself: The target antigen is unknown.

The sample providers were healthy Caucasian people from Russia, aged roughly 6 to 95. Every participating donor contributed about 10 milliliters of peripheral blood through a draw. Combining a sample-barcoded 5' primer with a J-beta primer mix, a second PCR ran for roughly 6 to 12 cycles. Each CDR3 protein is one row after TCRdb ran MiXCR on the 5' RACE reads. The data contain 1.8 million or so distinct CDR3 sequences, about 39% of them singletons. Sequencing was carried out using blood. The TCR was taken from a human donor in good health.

The CDR3 DNA sequence: TGTGCCAGCAGCTCGGGGAGGACTAGCAAAGAGACCCAGTACTTC. This translates into CASSSGRTSKETQYF. The chain has TRBV7-3 and TRBJ2-5; 8 nucleotides line up with TRBD2. V dropped 4 bases and J dropped 3; count of bases not matched to a gene: 7. The CDR3 length is 15 residues. Germline V CDR1 and CDR2: SGHTA, FQGTGA. Full variable domain (remainder filled in from reference TRBV7-3 and TRBJ2-5): GAGVSQTPSNKVTEKGKYVELRCDPISGHTALYWYRQSLGQGPEFLIYFQGTGAADDSGLPNDRFFAVRPEGSVSTLKIQRTERGDSAVYLCASSSGRTSKETQYFGPGTRLLVL.